This TCR beta chain emerged from a study of blood T cell repertoires in COVID-19. As for the study in general: Acute and convalescent COVID-19 specimens originated in the United States, Italy and Spain. PBMCs, B-cell-depleted T cells, or T cells were the source of the cDNA or gDNA that made up the material.

Authors' processing steps: By means of reference gene primer amplification, nucleated cell counts were estimated. Profiled with immunoSEQ multiplex PCR; TCRdb holds only in-frame clones, not every one. The V and J calls and clone size come from that table; D and trimming were worked out from the DNA. Of 110,000 to 150,000 clones in the sample, around 87% were seen once. Germline V gives CDR1 MNHNS, CDR2 SASEGT. The CDR3 sequence is 14 residues long. The ends were cut back, 3 bases at V and 4 bases at J, with 12 bases in the middle. This receptor was obtained from a woman in her thirties or forties with acute or convalescent COVID-19. The rearrangement links TRBV6-1 to TRBJ1-2; D might be TRBD1 (5 bases). The sequencing sample was made of peripheral blood. The CDR3 DNA sequence: TGTGCCAGCAGTGATCAGGGTCTTGGCTATGGCTACACCTTC. Protein: CASSDQGLGYGYTF.